This paragraph reports one T cell receptor beta chain. As yet, its antigen is unknown. The same CDR3 can be traced to other DNA sequences in this sample. It was across several immunoSEQ plates that each subset's genomic DNA was evenly split. Some clones are missing from TCRdb's copy, which holds only in-frame ones; the method was immunoSEQ multiplex PCR. The sample has 1,400,000 or so clones, less than 99% seen once. The data originate from a study of shared clonotypes between healthy human individuals. The ends lost 0 bases at V and 4 bases at J; junction bases unmatched: 4. The CDR3 runs to 16 residues. Per germline, CDR1 SGHRS and CDR2 YFSETQ. Study-wide points: Memory subsets generally showed lower estimated richness than naive subsets. Sorted-subset sequencing, rarefaction showed, was incomplete despite large depth. Non-shared clonotypes had lower generation probabilities than clonotypes shared by all four sorted-subset donors.

Sequencing was carried out using naive CD4+ T cells sorted from blood. Stated subset: CD45RA+ positively selected. The TCR was taken from a man in his thirties or forties in good health. This chain joins TRBV5-1 and TRBJ2-7; 13 nucleotides line up with TRBD2. CDR3 sequence (DNA): TGCGCCAGCAGCTTGGGACTAGCGGGAGGCAGTTACGAGCAGTACTTC. Translating it yields CASSLGLAGGSYEQYF. The variable domain in full, completed from reference TRBV5-1 and TRBJ2-7, reads KAGVTQTPRYLIKTRGQQVTLSCSPISGHRSVSWYQQTPGQGLQFLFEYFSETQRNKGNFPGRFSGRQFSNSRSEMNVSTLELGDSALYLCASSLGLAGGSYEQYFGPGTRLTVT.